A selection of T cell receptor beta chains follows, all from one sample in a study of shared clonotypes between healthy human individuals. Only in-frame clones appear in the TCRdb table, and some are missing; sequencing was by immunoSEQ multiplex PCR. The sample lists around 2,000,000 clones, roughly 95% occurring once. Sequencing input: naive CD8+ T cells sorted from blood. Receptor source: a man in his late teens or twenties in good health. Each CDR3 is given with its conserved first and last residue. A D gene is named only where the DNA matches it firmly. Some rows have no size entry. The others give once, few or many, or a class for an expanded clone.

J gene	clone size	D gene	V gene	CDR3 protein	CDR3 DNA
TRBJ1-4	once	NA	TRBV28	CATIGPSREKLFF	TGTGCCACCATAGGCCCCTCGAGAGAAAAACTGTTTTTT
TRBJ2-7	NA	TRBD1	TRBV13	CASSGTLGQTYEQYF	TGTGCCAGCAGCGGGACCTTGGGACAGACCTACGAGCAGTACTTC
TRBJ2-7	NA	TRBD2	TRBV7-8	CASSLLADEQYF	TGTGCCAGCAGCTTACTAGCGGACGAGCAGTACTTC
TRBJ1-5	NA	TRBD1	TRBV6-5	CASRGQDWQPQHF	TGTGCCAGCAGGGGACAGGACTGGCAGCCCCAGCATTTT
TRBJ2-1	once	TRBD1	TRBV29-1	CSVPGTGGLAGEQFF	TGCAGCGTTCCCGGGACAGGGGGCCTAGCGGGAGAGCAGTTCTTC
TRBJ2-5	NA	NA	TRBV6-1	CASSDPTREYQETQYF	TGTGCCAGCAGTGACCCCACCCGGGAGTACCAAGAGACCCAGTACTTC
TRBJ2-7	NA	NA	TRBV6-6	CASSYVLTYEQYF	TGTGCCAGCAGTTACGTCCTTACCTACGAGCAGTACTTC
TRBJ2-7	NA	NA	TRBV7-6	CASSFGQDGYEQYF	TGTGCCAGCAGCTTTGGGCAGGATGGCTACGAGCAGTACTTC
TRBJ2-7	NA	TRBD2	TRBV7-2	CASSEKREWRQYF	TGTGCCAGCAGCGAAAAGCGGGAGTGGAGGCAGTACTTC
TRBJ2-5	NA	NA	TRBV4-2	CASSQDPGEAQETQYF	TGTGCCAGCAGCCAAGACCCGGGGGAAGCCCAAGAGACCCAGTACTTC
TRBJ2-7	NA	NA	TRBV21-1	CASSKRTDPYEQYF	TGTGCCAGCAGCAAGAGGACGGACCCCTACGAGCAGTACTTC
TRBJ1-2	NA	NA	TRBV19	CASTTASYGYTF	TGTGCCAGTACTACAGCGTCTTATGGCTACACCTTC
TRBJ2-7	few	TRBD1	TRBV9	CASSGQGAYEQYF	TGTGCCAGCAGCGGACAGGGCGCCTACGAGCAGTACTTC
TRBJ2-5	once	NA	TRBV27	CASRTEPGETQYF	TGTGCCAGCAGGACGGAGCCTGGCGAGACCCAGTACTTC
TRBJ2-5	NA	TRBD2	TRBV27	CASSWTSGRFGETQYF	TGTGCCAGCAGTTGGACTAGCGGGAGGTTTGGGGAGACCCAGTACTTC
TRBJ2-5	NA	NA	TRBV7-9	CASSATSETQYF	TGTGCCAGCAGCGCAACCTCGGAGACCCAGTACTTC
TRBJ1-6	NA	NA	TRBV9	CASSDRDGANSPLHF	TGTGCCAGCAGCGACCGGGACGGGGCGAATTCACCCCTCCACTTT
TRBJ1-6	NA	NA	TRBV4-1	CASSQDRGVEYNSPLHF	TGCGCCAGCAGCCAAGATCGAGGGGTCGAATATAATTCACCCCTCCACTTT
TRBJ2-7	NA	NA	TRBV27	CASSSKGVQYEQYF	TGTGCCAGCAGTTCTAAGGGAGTTCAATACGAGCAGTACTTC
TRBJ2-7	NA	NA	TRBV27	CASSLSTGTFFYEQYF	TGTGCCAGCAGTTTATCGACCGGGACATTCTTCTACGAGCAGTACTTC
TRBJ2-1	NA	NA	TRBV7-7	CASSLGTGSSYNEQFF	TGTGCTAGCAGCTTGGGTACAGGAAGCTCCTACAATGAGCAGTTCTTC
TRBJ2-6	NA	NA	TRBV7-9	CASSSLTSGANVLTF	TGTGCCAGCAGCTCTCTTACCTCTGGGGCCAACGTCCTGACTTTC
TRBJ2-1	NA	TRBD2	TRBV14	CASSQRGLYYEQFF	TGTGCCAGCAGCCAGAGGGGACTATATTATGAGCAGTTCTTC
TRBJ2-7	once	NA	TRBV6-1	CASSPGAAYEQYF	TGTGCCAGCAGCCCAGGGGCAGCCTACGAGCAGTACTTC
TRBJ2-2	NA	NA	TRBV9	CASSARLDSLTGELFF	TGTGCCAGCAGCGCAAGATTGGACAGCCTCACCGGGGAGCTGTTTTTT
TRBJ2-1	NA	NA	TRBV6-5	CASREGRSSYNEQFF	TGTGCCAGCAGAGAGGGGCGAAGCTCCTACAATGAGCAGTTCTTC
TRBJ2-7	NA	NA	TRBV4-1	CASSQGGPPSSYEQYF	TGCGCCAGCAGCCAAGGGGGTCCTCCAAGCTCCTACGAGCAGTACTTC
TRBJ1-4	NA	TRBD1	TRBV7-9	CASSRQGGEKLFF	TGTGCCAGCAGCCGACAGGGTGGTGAAAAACTGTTTTTT
TRBJ1-2	NA	NA	TRBV19	CASSLPAEGISHGYTF	TGTGCCAGTAGTCTCCCTGCGGAGGGAATCTCCCATGGCTACACCTTC
TRBJ2-3	NA	NA	TRBV7-6	CASSLAYSAQYF	TGTGCCAGCAGCTTAGCCTACTCCGCGCAGTATTTT
TRBJ2-5	NA	TRBD1	TRBV27	CASSPTGAPQETQYF	TGTGCCAGCAGCCCCACAGGGGCCCCGCAAGAGACCCAGTACTTC
TRBJ2-5	NA	NA	TRBV7-9	CASSLVAGLQETQYF	TGTGCCAGCAGCTTAGTAGCAGGTCTTCAAGAGACCCAGTACTTC
TRBJ2-7	NA	TRBD2	TRBV2	CASSRDSGGYEQYF	TGTGCCAGCAGCCGGGACAGCGGGGGGTACGAGCAGTACTTC
TRBJ1-1	NA	NA	TRBV4-1	CASSQDTGNTEAFF	TGCGCCAGCAGCCAAGATACAGGGAACACTGAAGCTTTCTTT
TRBJ2-5	NA	TRBD2	TRBV4-3	CASSQDPAGVGQETQYF	TGCGCCAGCAGCCAAGATCCCGCGGGGGTCGGTCAAGAGACCCAGTACTTC
TRBJ2-7	NA	NA	TRBV2	CASSPPAIREQYF	TGTGCCAGCAGTCCGCCAGCAATCAGGGAGCAGTACTTC
TRBJ2-7	NA	TRBD2	TRBV28	CASTKTSGFYEQYF	TGTGCCAGCACCAAGACTAGCGGGTTCTACGAGCAGTACTTC
TRBJ2-7	NA	NA	TRBV10-2	CASSESGYEQYF	TGCGCCAGCAGTGAGTCGGGGTACGAGCAGTACTTC
TRBJ1-1	NA	TRBD1	TRBV10-3	CAISERQGAGAEAFF	TGTGCCATCAGTGAGAGGCAGGGGGCGGGGGCTGAAGCTTTCTTT
TRBJ1-1	NA	NA	TRBV15	CATSTGQNPGAFF	TGTGCCACCAGCACAGGACAGAACCCAGGTGCTTTCTTT
TRBJ1-6	NA	NA	TRBV20-1	CSARGTAVHF	TGCAGTGCTAGAGGGACGGCAGTCCACTTT
TRBJ2-7	NA	NA	TRBV11-2	CASSLLGFEQYF	TGTGCCAGCAGCTTATTAGGGTTCGAGCAGTACTTC
TRBJ1-5	NA	TRBD1	TRBV28	CASRGQGAGNQPQHF	TGTGCCAGCAGAGGACAGGGGGCGGGCAATCAGCCCCAGCATTTT
TRBJ2-2	NA	NA	TRBV27	CASSPDDRNTGELFF	TGTGCCAGCAGTCCCGACGACAGAAACACCGGGGAGCTGTTTTTT
TRBJ1-1	once	TRBD1	TRBV7-9	CASSTTTGVNTEAFF	TGTGCCAGCAGCACTACGACAGGGGTGAACACTGAAGCTTTCTTT
TRBJ2-7	NA	NA	TRBV5-6	CASSFSSPYEQYF	TGTGCCAGCAGCTTTTCTTCCCCCTACGAGCAGTACTTC